The TCR beta chain under discussion was sequenced for a study of a mutant IDH1 vaccine in newly diagnosed glioma. Specified time point: baseline, week 1 (first vaccination visit). Sample treatment: pre-vaccination baseline after standard-of-care therapy. Some clones are missing from TCRdb's copy, which holds only in-frame ones; the method was immunoSEQ multiplex PCR. Of roughly 70,000 clones in the sample, about four fifths were seen once. V shed 5 bases and J shed 6 bases, with 13 bases lying between them. The CDR3 runs 13 residues. CDR1 is SNHLY and CDR2 is FYNNEI in the germline V gene. V gene TRBV2 combines with J gene TRBJ1-2; D gene unclear. The sequence was collected from a woman between 18 and 29 years old with glioma. Some clones in this sample may be carry-over from other donors' samples. The specimen was peripheral blood mononuclear cells (PBMCs), collected from a glioma patient treated with radiotherapy, temozolomide or both. The CDR3 nucleotides are TGTGCCAGCAGTCCCGGGAGGAAGAATGGCTACACCTTC. Protein product: CASSPGRKNGYTF.